Ten or more counts support the clone carrying this TCR beta chain. V shed 6 bases and J shed 8 bases, with 17 bases lying between them. The CDR3 length is 14 residues. The germline gives CDR1 MNHEY, CDR2 SVGEGT. Template switching created a universal primer site, and the cDNA included unique molecular identifiers. MiXCR, applied by TCRdb to the 5' RACE reads, yields one record per CDR3 protein. The profile shows about 280,000 distinct CDR3 sequences, approximately 8% of them singletons. This sample stems from a study of identical twins. The sample was also linked to a second study, of yellow fever vaccine responses in identical twins.

The TCR originated in a woman aged 18 to 35 in good health. The V gene is TRBV6-2 or TRBV6-3, the J gene TRBJ2-1; weak D call: TRBD2 (5 bases). The specimen sequenced was memory (CD45RO+) T cells sorted from blood. The CDR3 loop reads CASSDYASSYEQFF. The CDR3, as DNA: TGTGCCAGCAGCGACTATGCTTCTTCCTATGAGCAGTTCTTC.